Below are 30 T cell receptor beta chains sequenced from a single sample in a study of shared clonotypes between healthy human individuals. Measured with immunoSEQ multiplex PCR; TCRdb has only the in-frame clones, and not every one. The table shows about a million clones, with roughly 77% occurring only once. Sample: memory CD4+ T cells from PBMCs. Subset meaning: CD45RA-negative fraction. The receptors originated from a man between 18 and 35 years old in good health. Some clones in this sample may be carry-over from other donors' samples.

The chain uses TRBV5-1 and TRBJ2-1; TRBD2 matches at 10 bases. The ends lost 4 bases at V and 6 bases at J; junction bases unmatched: 4. Looked up from germline, CDR1 is SGHRS and CDR2 is YFSETQ. This CDR3 has 14 amino acids. DNA for the CDR3: TGCGCCAGCAGCAAGGGACTAGCGTTCAATGAGCAGTTCTTC. It is translated as CASSKGLAFNEQFF.

The rearrangement joins TRBV4-1 to TRBJ2-3; 9 positions agree with TRBD2. The CDR3 loop spans 17 amino acids. V gave up 0 bases and J gave up 7 bases; unmatched junction bases: 11. Germline CDR1 reads MGHRA; CDR2 reads YSYEKL. This CDR3 reads CASSQEEGTSWRNTQYF. As DNA, the CDR3 is TGCGCCAGCAGCCAAGAGGAGGGGACTAGCTGGAGAAATACGCAGTATTTT.

The chain carries TRBV19 and TRBJ1-3, with unresolved D. The CDR3 sequence is 16 residues long. The V and J ends lost 8 bases and 0 bases respectively, with 17 bases between them. Germline V gives CDR1 LNHDA, CDR2 SQIVND (reference sequence). The CDR3 DNA reads as TGTGCCAGTTCTAACCAAGGGATCAACTCTGGAAACACCATATATTTT. It is translated as CASSNQGINSGNTIYF.

This clone was counted a single time. This chain joins TRBV25-1 and TRBJ1-2, with TRBD1 matching 7 bases. The germline CDR1 and CDR2 sequences are MGHDK and SYGVNS. The CDR3 extends over 13 amino acids. With 6 bases clipped from V and 8 bases from J, the junction kept 9 bases outside the gene matches. CDR3 in amino acids: CASRVTGLQGYTF. The CDR3 DNA sequence: TGTGCCAGCAGAGTGACAGGGCTCCAGGGCTACACCTTC.

The chain recombines TRBV6-5 with TRBJ2-7, with TRBD1 identical over 8 bases. This CDR3 spans 15 amino acids. Unmatched junction bases numbered 10, after V lost 2 bases and J lost 7 bases. Germline V gene lookup returns CDR1 MNHEY and CDR2 SVGAGI. CDR3 bases: TGTGCCAGCAGTTACGCCGGGACAGGAGGAGGGGAGCAGTACTTC. This translates into CASSYAGTGGGEQYF.

V is TRBV5-1 and J is TRBJ1-4, with a weak D call TRBD1 (6 bases). Deletions cut 4 bases from V and 6 bases from J, with 13 bases between. From germline, CDR1 is SGHRS and CDR2 YFSETQ. The CDR3 loop spans 14 amino acids. The CDR3 loop is CASSPRGADEKLFF. In DNA, the CDR3 is TGCGCCAGCAGCCCCAGGGGCGCCGATGAAAAACTGTTTTTT.

J is TRBJ2-7 and V is TRBV28, with TRBD2 matching 8 bases. V shed 5 bases and J 2 bases; nucleotides not matched to a gene: 8. Germline CDR1 and CDR2: MDHEN and SYDVKM. The CDR3 length is 15 residues. The CDR3 protein is CASSGMSGRPYEQYF. The CDR3 DNA is TGTGCCAGCAGTGGGATGAGCGGGAGACCCTACGAGCAGTACTTC.

The chain is built from TRBV29-1 and TRBJ2-1; no firm D call. V was pared by 8 bases and J by 4 bases, with 12 bases between. CDR1 and CDR2 from the germline V gene are SQVTM and ANQGSEA. The CDR3 runs to 12 residues. The CDR3 region has the DNA TGCAGCTCACAAAGGATGTACAATGAGCAGTTCTTC. Its translation is CSSQRMYNEQFF.

The rearrangement links TRBV7-9 to TRBJ1-2; D is ambiguous. V was trimmed by 1 base and J by 4 bases, leaving 7 bases between them. The CDR3 loop spans 13 amino acids. Looked up from germline, CDR1 is SEHNR and CDR2 is FQNEAQ (reference sequence). The CDR3 protein is CASSLGGAYGYTF. The CDR3 nucleotides are TGTGCCAGCAGCTTAGGGGGAGCCTATGGCTACACCTTC.

The chain has TRBV19 and TRBJ2-7, with D perhaps TRBD1 (6 bases). Germline V gives CDR1 LNHDA, CDR2 SQIVND (reference sequence). This CDR3 is 14 amino acids long. V lost 1 base and J lost 5, with 12 bases in between. The CDR3 is CASSIGGGSNEQYF. The CDR3 DNA follows: TGTGCCAGTAGTATAGGAGGGGGTAGCAACGAGCAGTACTTC.

The gene calls are TRBV25-1 and TRBJ2-1, with D perhaps TRBD1 (5 bases). Trimming shortened V by 0 bases and J by 15 bases, and 12 bases separated the two germline ends. The CDR3 extends over 12 amino acids. Germline loops: CDR1 MGHDK, CDR2 SYGVNS. CDR3 DNA: TGTGCCAGCAGTGAATATAGGGGTCCTTTGTTCTTC. It encodes CASSEYRGPLFF.

The chain carries TRBV30 and TRBJ2-7; D call uncertain. The V end lost 4 bases, the J end lost 3 bases, and 13 bases lay between the germline ends. The length of the CDR3 is 13 residues. Germline CDR1 and CDR2: GTSNPN and SVGIG (reference sequence). The CDR3 DNA sequence: TGTGCCTGGACTGCGGACGGGTTCTACGAGCAGTACTTC. Translation gives CAWTADGFYEQYF.

Many counts were recorded for this clone. The V and J genes are TRBV27 and TRBJ2-3; 11 nucleotides agree with TRBD1. V shed 2 bases and J 4 bases; nucleotides not matched to a gene: 8. The length of the CDR3 is 17 residues. Germline V gives CDR1 MNHEY, CDR2 SMNVEV (reference sequence). The CDR3: CASSLRTGTGGADTQYF. Written as DNA, the CDR3 is TGTGCCAGCAGTTTACGGACCGGGACAGGGGGGGCAGATACGCAGTATTTT.

J is TRBJ2-1 and V is TRBV4-1; D is unclear. The CDR3 runs to 16 residues. Germline V lookup: CDR1 MGHRA, CDR2 YSYEKL. Deletions cut 0 bases from V and 0 bases from J, with 9 bases between. CDR3 loop: CASSQDPASSYNEQFF. Here the CDR3 DNA reads TGCGCCAGCAGCCAAGATCCGGCAAGCTCCTACAATGAGCAGTTCTTC.

This clone has a handful of counts. This same CDR3 is encoded by further DNA sequences in the sample. The chain employs TRBV28 and TRBJ2-5; D is uncertain. The CDR3 runs 13 residues. The V gene lost 2 bases and the J gene lost 3 bases, with 7 bases spanning the gap. Germline V lookup: CDR1 MDHEN, CDR2 SYDVKM. The CDR3 coding sequence is TGTGCCAGCAGTTTAGGGCGGAAAGAGACCCAGTACTTC. Translation gives CASSLGRKETQYF.

In the case of this clone: The likely explanation is a read error, given a far larger clone one base away. This specimen includes other DNA sequences encoding the same CDR3. J is TRBJ1-5 and V is TRBV28; D uncertain. CDR1 and CDR2 (germline): MDHEN, SYDVKM. CDR3 length: 17 amino acids. The V end was cut by 9 bases, the J end by 0 bases, with 21 bases between. The chain's CDR3 is CASIPSRSRYSNQPQHF. CDR3 DNA sequence: TGTGCCAGTATCCCAAGTAGGTCGAGGTATAGCAATCAGCCCCAGCATTTT.

This clone has just one count. This chain links TRBV4-3 with TRBJ2-3; D is uncertain. From germline, CDR1 is LGHNA and CDR2 YSLEER. Trimming left V 1 base short and J 2 bases short, with 7 bases between. The CDR3 length is 14 residues. As DNA, the CDR3 is TGCGCCAGCAGCCAAGTGGCAGCCACAGATACGCAGTATTTT. It encodes CASSQVAATDTQYF.

V usage is TRBV5-1 and J usage is TRBJ2-5; D might be TRBD2 (5 bases). The germline V gene has CDR1 SGHRS and CDR2 YFSETQ. The CDR3 length is 14 residues. V was cut by 3 bases and J by 2 bases, with 11 bases left in between. CDR3 nucleotides: TGCGCCAGCAGCTCGACTAATCCACAAGAGACCCAGTACTTC. It yields the protein CASSSTNPQETQYF.

In the case of this clone: Other DNA sequences in the same sample also yield this CDR3. The V call is TRBV2, the J call TRBJ1-1; D gene ambiguous. Looked up from germline, CDR1 is SNHLY and CDR2 is FYNNEI. The CDR3 covers 11 residues. V was clipped by 4 bases and J by 3 bases, with 3 bases between them. The CDR3: CASSGDTEAFF. CDR3 DNA: TGTGCCAGCAGTGGCGACACTGAAGCTTTCTTT.

The chain links TRBV10-3 to TRBJ2-1; TRBD2 aligns across 12 bases. CDR1 and CDR2 from the germline V gene are ENHRY and SYGVKD. With 5 bases clipped from V and 8 bases from J, the junction kept 10 bases outside the gene matches. The CDR3 has 16 amino acids. The CDR3 DNA follows: TGTGCCATCAGTACATCTAGCGGGAGGGCCAACGATGAGCAGTTCTTC. It specifies CAISTSSGRANDEQFF.

This chain connects TRBV7-2 to TRBJ2-1; 8 bases agree with TRBD1. Germline V gives CDR1 SGHTA, CDR2 FQGNSA. The CDR3 contains 16 residues. The ends lost 5 bases at V and 0 bases at J; junction bases unmatched: 6. The CDR3 DNA is TGTGCCAGCAGCAGACAGGGGTTGCTCTCCTACAATGAGCAGTTCTTC. Translating it yields CASSRQGLLSYNEQFF.

The chain's CDR3 is CAGSVQPGSYNEQFF. The CDR3, as DNA: TGTGCCGGCTCGGTCCAACCGGGTTCCTACAATGAGCAGTTCTTC. This chain uses TRBV7-2 with TRBJ2-1; unclear D gene. The V end was cut by 11 bases, the J end by 1 base, with 18 bases between. The CDR3 sequence is 15 residues long. The germline gives CDR1 SGHTA, CDR2 FQGNSA.

The J gene is TRBJ2-5, the V gene TRBV6-1, with a possible D match to TRBD1 (6 bases). Germline CDR1 and CDR2: MNHNS and SASEGT. Trimming stripped 6 bases from V and 4 bases from J, with 18 bases between. The CDR3 has 15 residues. CDR3 sequence reads: CASSPESTGLETQYF. Here the CDR3 DNA reads TGTGCCAGCAGCCCAGAATCGACAGGTCTAGAGACCCAGTACTTC.

This sequence joins TRBV10-2 and TRBJ2-5; 8 bases agree with TRBD1. The CDR3 contains 13 residues. The ends lost 8 bases at V and 6 bases at J; junction bases unmatched: 8. Per the germline V gene, CDR1 is WSHSY and CDR2 is SAAADI. The CDR3 bases are TGCGCCAGCGCCCAGGGGGCTGAGCAGACCCAGTACTTC. This translates into CASAQGAEQTQYF.

Turning to this clone: Mismatch with germline at one junction end may stem from a read error. The chain links TRBV30 to TRBJ1-2, with 9 nucleotides matching TRBD1. Germline assignment: CDR1 GTSNPN and CDR2 SVGIG (reference sequence). The CDR3 has 12 residues. In nucleotides, the CDR3 is TGTGCCTGGAGTCGGGACAGGGCCGCTAGGGCCTTC. Amino acids: CAWSRDRAARAF. Looking up the rest from reference TRBV30 and TRBJ1-2 gives the full variable domain: SQTIHQWPATLVQPVGSPLSLECTVEGTSNPNLYWYRQAAGRGLQLLFYSVGIGQISSEVPQNLSASRPQDRQFILSSKKLLLSDSGFYLCAWSRDRAARAFGSGTRLTVV.

The genes are TRBV7-2 and TRBJ2-2; no firm D call. CDR3 length: 16 amino acids. V shed 6 bases and J shed 5 bases, with 19 bases lying between them. In germline, CDR1 is SGHTA, CDR2 FQGNSA. CDR3 sequence (DNA): TGTGCCAGCAGTACTCCTCTCGGGTCGCGAACCGGGGAGCTGTTTTTT. Translation: CASSTPLGSRTGELFF.

The V gene is TRBV9, the J gene TRBJ2-3; TRBD2 agrees at 10 bases. Losses at the gene ends were 2 bases for V and 4 bases for J; bases not matched to a gene: 7. Germline CDR1 and CDR2: SGDLS and YYNGEE. This CDR3 region has 16 residues. CDR3: CASSVQAGGSADTQYF. The CDR3 bases are TGTGCCAGCAGCGTGCAAGCGGGAGGGTCCGCAGATACGCAGTATTTT.

V and J are TRBV27 and TRBJ1-1, with 7 bases that match TRBD1. The CDR3 is 16 amino acids. The junction had 21 bases not matched to a gene; V was cut back by 10 bases and J by 7 bases. Per germline, CDR1 MNHEY and CDR2 SMNVEV (reference sequence). CDR3 nucleotide sequence: TGTGCCATCCCCCTTGTGGGACAGAGGTCTTCAGATGAAGCTTTCTTT. The encoded protein is CAIPLVGQRSSDEAFF.

With respect to this clone: A single base separates this from a much larger clone, so it may be a read error. Lacking the conserved final phenylalanine or tryptophan, this CDR3 likely reflects a read error. CDR3 DNA sequence: TGCAGCGCCCAGGGGGGGATCTATGGCTACACCCTC. Amino acid sequence: CSAQGGIYGYTL. The rearrangement uses TRBV29-1 and TRBJ1-2, with TRBD1 identical over 7 bases. The CDR3 has 12 amino acids. Germline loops: CDR1 SQVTM, CDR2 ANQGSEA. The V and J ends lost 7 bases and 4 bases, in that order; junction bases with no gene match: 6.

This clone was seen a few times. The rearrangement joins TRBV23-1 to TRBJ1-5; 11 positions agree with TRBD1. TRBV23-1 is known as an ORF, though its function is uncertain. With V trimmed by 3 bases and J by 4 bases, 11 bases remained unmatched. CDR3 length equals 18 residues. As DNA, the CDR3 is TGCGCCAGCAGTCATCGGGTAACGGGGACAGGGGGGAATCAGCCCCAGCATTTT. Translated, it gives CASSHRVTGTGGNQPQHF.